Shown below are 8 T cell receptor beta chains from a single sample sequenced in a study of blood T cells in healthy people across ages. Combining a sample-barcoded 5' primer with a J-beta primer mix, a second PCR ran for about 6 to 12 cycles. Each CDR3 protein gets one entry after TCRdb re-called the 5' RACE reads with MiXCR. Seen here are fewer than 800,000 distinct CDR3 sequences, 45% to 50% observed once, and the top ten hold around 32%. Sequencing was carried out using blood. These receptors were collected from a woman in her sixties in good health.

This chain links TRBV20-1 with TRBJ1-2; no definite D call. This CDR3 comprises 12 residues. Germline CDR1 reads DFQATT; CDR2 reads SNEGSKA (reference sequence). V lost 0 bases and J 1 base, leaving 3 bases between the germline ends. CDR3 coding DNA: TGCAGTGCTAGAGATAGTAACTATGGCTACACCTTC. Its translation is CSARDSNYGYTF.

This clonotype was recorded a few times. The rearrangement joins TRBV7-2 to TRBJ2-3, with D perhaps TRBD2 (5 bases). V was pared by 3 bases and J by 2 bases, with 15 bases between. In germline, CDR1 is SGHTA, CDR2 FQGNSA. CDR3 size: 16 residues. In nucleotides, the CDR3 is TGTGCCAGCAGCTTTAAACCAGGACTTCACACAGATACGCAGTATTTT. Translated, it gives CASSFKPGLHTDTQYF.

V is TRBV5-1 and J is TRBJ2-1; TRBD2 matches 10 bases. J gave up 7 bases and V 4 bases, and 8 bases lay outside the gene matches. Germline CDR1 and CDR2: SGHRS and YFSETQ. The CDR3 spans 15 residues. The CDR3 sequence is CASSVLAGKENEQFF. The CDR3, as DNA: TGCGCCAGCAGCGTACTAGCGGGAAAAGAGAATGAGCAGTTCTTC.

Only a few counts were recorded for this clonotype. The chain employs TRBV28 and TRBJ2-6; 9 bases fit TRBD1. J lost 3 bases, V lost 5 bases, and 11 bases had no gene match. The CDR3 covers 18 residues. Germline V CDR1 and CDR2: MDHEN, SYDVKM. The CDR3 DNA follows: TGTGCCAGCAGTACAGTCGGGACAGGGACGTTTGGGGCCAACGTCCTGACTTTC. This sequence encodes CASSTVGTGTFGANVLTF. The complete variable domain, with remaining parts taken from reference TRBV28 and TRBJ2-6, reads DVKVTQSSRYLVKRTGEKVFLECVQDMDHENMFWYRQDPGLGLRLIYFSYDVKMKEKGDIPEGYSVSREKKERFSLILESASTNQTSMYLCASSTVGTGTFGANVLTFGAGSRLTVL.

V gene TRBV7-6 combines with J gene TRBJ2-1; D unclear. Germline-derived CDR1 and CDR2 are SGHVS and FNYEAQ. Trimming removed 1 base from V and 2 bases from J, with 12 bases in between. This CDR3 contains 16 residues. The CDR3 loop reads CASSLGVGTAYNEQFF. In DNA form, the CDR3 reads TGTGCCAGCAGCTTAGGTGTGGGAACCGCCTACAATGAGCAGTTCTTC.

This clonotype was seen more than once but under ten times. This rearrangement joins TRBV6-1 to TRBJ1-1, with D possibly TRBD1 on 6 matching bases. Germline V gene lookup returns CDR1 MNHNS and CDR2 SASEGT. The CDR3 sequence is 14 residues long. Trimming pared 3 bases from V and 3 bases from J, leaving 11 bases between. This chain's CDR3 is CASSEKGGHTEAFF. DNA of the CDR3: TGTGCCAGCAGTGAGAAGGGGGGCCACACTGAAGCTTTCTTT.

The rearrangement joins TRBV3-1 to TRBJ1-1, with 7 bases fitting TRBD1. Germline V lookup: CDR1 LGHDT, CDR2 YNNKEL (reference sequence). The ends lost 4 bases at V and 2 bases at J; junction bases unmatched: 4. This CDR3 comprises 14 residues. DNA of the CDR3: TGTGCCAGCAGCCGACAGGGAGCAAACACTGAAGCTTTCTTT. Translation gives CASSRQGANTEAFF.

This clonotype was observed a single time. One end of the junction fails to match germline, which may point to a read error. V is TRBV4-2 and J is TRBJ1-2; 10 nucleotides match TRBD1. Germline lookup yields CDR1 LGHNA and CDR2 YNFKEQ. The CDR3 has 16 residues. The DNA for the CDR3 is TGTGCCAGCAGCCAAGATTTAGGACAGGGGGTCTATGGTTACACCTTC. Translated: CASSQDLGQGVYGYTF.